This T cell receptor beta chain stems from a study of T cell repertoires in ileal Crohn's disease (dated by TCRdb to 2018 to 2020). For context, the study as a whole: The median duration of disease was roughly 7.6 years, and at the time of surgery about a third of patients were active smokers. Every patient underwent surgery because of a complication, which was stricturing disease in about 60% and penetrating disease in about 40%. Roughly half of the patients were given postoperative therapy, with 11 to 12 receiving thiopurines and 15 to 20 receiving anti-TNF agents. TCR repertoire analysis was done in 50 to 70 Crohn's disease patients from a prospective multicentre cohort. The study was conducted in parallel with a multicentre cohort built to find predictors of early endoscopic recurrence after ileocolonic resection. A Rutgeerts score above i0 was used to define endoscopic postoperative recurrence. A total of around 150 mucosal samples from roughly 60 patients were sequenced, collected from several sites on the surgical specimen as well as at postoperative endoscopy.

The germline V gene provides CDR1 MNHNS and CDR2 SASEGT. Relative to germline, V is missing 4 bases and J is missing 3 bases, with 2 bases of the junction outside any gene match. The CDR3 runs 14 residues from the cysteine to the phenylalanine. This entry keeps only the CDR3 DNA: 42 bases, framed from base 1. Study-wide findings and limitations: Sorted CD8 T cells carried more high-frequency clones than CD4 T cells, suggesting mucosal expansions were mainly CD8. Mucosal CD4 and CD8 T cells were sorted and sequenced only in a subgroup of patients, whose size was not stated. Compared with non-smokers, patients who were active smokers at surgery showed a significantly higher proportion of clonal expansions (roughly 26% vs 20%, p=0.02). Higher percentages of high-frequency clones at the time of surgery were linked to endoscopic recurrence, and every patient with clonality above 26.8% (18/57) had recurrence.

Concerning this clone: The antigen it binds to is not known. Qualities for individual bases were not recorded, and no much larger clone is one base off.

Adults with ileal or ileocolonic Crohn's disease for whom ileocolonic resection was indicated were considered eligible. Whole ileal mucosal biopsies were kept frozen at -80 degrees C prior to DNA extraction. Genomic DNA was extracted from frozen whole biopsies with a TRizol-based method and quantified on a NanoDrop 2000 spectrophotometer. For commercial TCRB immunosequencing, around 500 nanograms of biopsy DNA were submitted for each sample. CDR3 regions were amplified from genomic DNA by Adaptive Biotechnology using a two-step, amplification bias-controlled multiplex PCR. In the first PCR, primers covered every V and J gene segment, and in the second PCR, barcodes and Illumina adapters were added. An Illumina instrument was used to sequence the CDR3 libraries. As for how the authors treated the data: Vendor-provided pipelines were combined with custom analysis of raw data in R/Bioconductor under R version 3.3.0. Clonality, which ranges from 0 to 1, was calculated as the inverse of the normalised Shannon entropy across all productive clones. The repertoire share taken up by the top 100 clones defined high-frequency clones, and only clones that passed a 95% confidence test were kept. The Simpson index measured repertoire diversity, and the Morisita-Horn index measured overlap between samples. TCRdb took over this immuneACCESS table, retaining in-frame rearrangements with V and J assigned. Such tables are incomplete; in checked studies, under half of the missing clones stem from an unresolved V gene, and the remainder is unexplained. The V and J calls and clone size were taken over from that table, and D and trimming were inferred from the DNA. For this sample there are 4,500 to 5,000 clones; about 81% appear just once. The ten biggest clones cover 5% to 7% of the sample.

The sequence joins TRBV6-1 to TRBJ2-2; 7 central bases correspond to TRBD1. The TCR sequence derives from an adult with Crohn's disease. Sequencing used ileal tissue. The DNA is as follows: TGTGCCAGCAGTGGAGGGGGCGACACCGGGGAGCTGTTTTTT. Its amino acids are CASSGGGDTGELFF.